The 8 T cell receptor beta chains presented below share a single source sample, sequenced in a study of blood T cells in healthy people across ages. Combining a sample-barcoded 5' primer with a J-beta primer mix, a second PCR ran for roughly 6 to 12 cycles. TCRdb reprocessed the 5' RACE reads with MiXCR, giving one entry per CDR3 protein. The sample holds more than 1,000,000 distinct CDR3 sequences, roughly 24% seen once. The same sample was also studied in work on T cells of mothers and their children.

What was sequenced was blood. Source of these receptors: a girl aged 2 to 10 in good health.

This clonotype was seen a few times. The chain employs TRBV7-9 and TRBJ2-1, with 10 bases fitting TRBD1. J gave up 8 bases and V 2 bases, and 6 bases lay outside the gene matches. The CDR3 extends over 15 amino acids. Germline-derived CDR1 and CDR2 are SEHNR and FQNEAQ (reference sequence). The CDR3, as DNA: TGTGCCAGCAGCTTAAGAAGACAGGGGGCCCATGAGCAGTTCTTC. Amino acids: CASSLRRQGAHEQFF.

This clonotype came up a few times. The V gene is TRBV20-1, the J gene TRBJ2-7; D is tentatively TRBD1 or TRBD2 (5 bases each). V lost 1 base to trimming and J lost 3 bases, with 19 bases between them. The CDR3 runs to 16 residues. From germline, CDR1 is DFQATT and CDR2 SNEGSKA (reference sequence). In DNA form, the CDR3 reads TGCAGTGCTAGAGGCTTAGAGCAGGGAGCCCGCTACGAGCAGTACTTC. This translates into CSARGLEQGARYEQYF.

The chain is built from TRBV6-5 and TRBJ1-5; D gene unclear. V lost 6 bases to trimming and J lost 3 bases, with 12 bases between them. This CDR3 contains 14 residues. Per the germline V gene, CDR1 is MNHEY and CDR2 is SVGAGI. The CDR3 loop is CASRPGNPNQPQHF. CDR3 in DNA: TGTGCCAGCAGACCCGGGAACCCCAATCAGCCCCAGCATTTT.

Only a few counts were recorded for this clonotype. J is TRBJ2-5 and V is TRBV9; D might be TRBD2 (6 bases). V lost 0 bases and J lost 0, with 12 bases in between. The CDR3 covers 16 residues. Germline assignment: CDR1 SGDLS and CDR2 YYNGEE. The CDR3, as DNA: TGTGCCAGCAGCGTAGGAGGGAGGAGGTACCAAGAGACCCAGTACTTC. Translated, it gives CASSVGGRRYQETQYF.

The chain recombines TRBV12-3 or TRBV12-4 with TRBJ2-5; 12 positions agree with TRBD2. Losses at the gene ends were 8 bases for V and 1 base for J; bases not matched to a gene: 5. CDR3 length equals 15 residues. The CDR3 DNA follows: TGTGCCAGCCGGGCTAGCGGGAGGGCCCAAGAGACCCAGTACTTC. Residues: CASRASGRAQETQYF.

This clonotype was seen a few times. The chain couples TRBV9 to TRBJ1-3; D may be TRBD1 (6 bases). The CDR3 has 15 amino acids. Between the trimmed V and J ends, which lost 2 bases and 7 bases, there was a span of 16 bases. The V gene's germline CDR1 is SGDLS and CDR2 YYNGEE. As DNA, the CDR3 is TGTGCCAGCAGCGTGAGCGGGGACACCCGGAACACCATATATTTT. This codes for CASSVSGDTRNTIYF.

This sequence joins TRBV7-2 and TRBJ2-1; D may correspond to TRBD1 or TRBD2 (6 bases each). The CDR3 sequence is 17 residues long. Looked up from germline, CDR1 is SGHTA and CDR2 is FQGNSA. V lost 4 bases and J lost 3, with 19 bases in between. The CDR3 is CASSSGQSPGGYNEQFF. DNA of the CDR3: TGTGCCAGCAGCTCCGGACAGTCCCCCGGGGGCTACAATGAGCAGTTCTTC.

The CDR3 spells CASSAGLGIDTQYF. For the CDR3, the DNA is TGTGCCAGCAGTGCAGGACTAGGTATAGATACGCAGTATTTT. This rearrangement joins TRBV2 to TRBJ2-3; 7 bases are shared with TRBD2. The CDR3 contains 14 residues. CDR1 is SNHLY, CDR2 FYNNEI, per germline. The V gene end was trimmed by 4 bases and the J gene end by 5 bases; junction bases not matched to a gene: 6.